The 22 T cell receptor beta chains in this list originate from one sample, sequenced in a study of somatic mutations in cytotoxic T cells in rheumatoid arthritis. Generated by immunoSEQ multiplex PCR, the TCRdb table keeps only in-frame clones and is missing some. The table lists thousands of clones, around three quarters of them singletons. Specimen: CD8+ T cells sorted from blood, collected at a follow-up visit. The origin of the receptors is a woman aged 70-85 years with rheumatoid arthritis.

This chain links TRBV5-1 with TRBJ2-7, with 10 bases matching TRBD1. Germline lookup yields CDR1 SGHRS and CDR2 YFSETQ. The V segment lost 4 bases and the J segment 7 bases; nucleotides outside the gene matches: 11. The CDR3 has 15 amino acids. CDR3 coding DNA: TGCGCCAGCAGCGACCCGGGACAGGGGTTCAGGGAGCAGTACTTC. It translates to CASSDPGQGFREQYF.

This chain uses TRBV9 with TRBJ2-3; maybe TRBD1 (5 bases). Trimming stripped 3 bases from V and 6 bases from J, with 5 bases between. Germline loops: CDR1 SGDLS, CDR2 YYNGEE. CDR3 length equals 11 residues. The CDR3 sequence is CASSEGDTQYF. The CDR3 coding sequence is TGTGCCAGCAGCGAGGGGGATACGCAGTATTTT.

The chain has TRBV2 and TRBJ1-1; D uncertain. The V gene's germline CDR1 is SNHLY and CDR2 FYNNEI. V lost 8 bases, J lost 5 bases, and 9 bases lay in between. The CDR3 spans 11 residues. In DNA, the CDR3 is TGTGCCAGCTCTGAGGTTACTGAAGCTTTCTTT. This gives the protein CASSEVTEAFF.

V is TRBV6-6 and J is TRBJ1-5; D gene ambiguous. The germline CDR1 and CDR2 sequences are MNHNY and SVGAGI (reference sequence). This CDR3 is 13 amino acids long. V was cut by 2 bases and J by 2 bases, with 4 bases left in between. The CDR3 DNA follows: TGTGCCAGCAGTTACAACCGCAATCAGCCCCAGCATTTT. Its translation: CASSYNRNQPQHF.

The chain has TRBV5-1 and TRBJ1-5, with D maybe TRBD1 (5 bases). V lost 0 bases and J lost 6, with 13 bases in between. The CDR3 spans 15 residues. CDR1 is SGHRS, CDR2 YFSETQ, per germline. This CDR3 is CASSLAGTLAQPQHF. The CDR3 nucleotides are TGCGCCAGCAGCTTGGCCGGGACTTTGGCTCAGCCCCAGCATTTT.

The chain joins TRBV7-6 to TRBJ1-1, with no clear D. This CDR3 comprises 13 residues. Deletions cut 5 bases from V and 2 bases from J, with 9 bases between. Germline V gene lookup returns CDR1 SGHVS and CDR2 FNYEAQ. In nucleotides, the CDR3 is TGTGCCAGCAGCCTTAGGGAAAACACTGAAGCTTTCTTT. Amino acids: CASSLRENTEAFF.

The chain employs TRBV10-3 and TRBJ2-3, with 8 bases that match TRBD2. This CDR3 is built from 16 residues. Per the germline V gene, CDR1 is ENHRY and CDR2 is SYGVKD. Losses at the gene ends were 2 bases for V and 1 base for J; bases not matched to a gene: 5. The CDR3 sequence: CAISEPWRGGTDTQYF. CDR3 nucleotide sequence: TGTGCCATCAGTGAGCCATGGCGGGGGGGCACAGATACGCAGTATTTT.

The chain carries TRBV7-6 and TRBJ1-5; maybe TRBD1 (6 bases). CDR1 SGHVS and CDR2 FNYEAQ come from the germline V gene. V lost 2 bases and J lost 0, with 17 bases in between. CDR3 size: 18 residues. The DNA for the CDR3 is TGTGCCAGCAGCTTACGCCCTGCGGGACAATATAGCAATCAGCCCCAGCATTTT. It specifies CASSLRPAGQYSNQPQHF.

The chain links TRBV4-2 to TRBJ1-2; D uncertain. Germline assignment: CDR1 LGHNA and CDR2 YNFKEQ. The V end was cut by 0 bases, the J end by 4 bases, with 9 bases between. The CDR3 is 14 residues long. CDR3 loop: CASSQEFASYGYTF. CDR3 DNA: TGTGCCAGCAGCCAAGAATTTGCTAGCTATGGCTACACCTTC.

The chain carries TRBV9 and TRBJ1-1; TRBD1 might be the D (5 bases). The CDR3 has 14 residues. Germline CDR1 is SGDLS and CDR2 is YYNGEE. Deletions cut 4 bases from V and 6 bases from J, with 16 bases between. The CDR3 here is CASSPWGVSAEAFF. The CDR3 nucleotides read TGTGCCAGCAGCCCATGGGGGGTATCGGCTGAAGCTTTCTTT.

The J gene is TRBJ1-5, the V gene TRBV25-1; weak D call: TRBD1 (6 bases). Germline CDR1 reads MGHDK; CDR2 reads SYGVNS. The CDR3 has 13 amino acids. V dropped 6 bases and J dropped 1 base, with 7 bases sitting between them. The CDR3 loop is CASRGGSNQPQHF. CDR3 DNA sequence: TGTGCCAGCAGGGGGGGCAGCAATCAGCCCCAGCATTTT.

The rearrangement uses TRBV11-2 and TRBJ2-3; TRBD2 matches at 10 bases. From germline, CDR1 is SGHAT and CDR2 FQNNGV. CDR3 length: 19 residues. Losses at the gene ends were 2 bases for V and 3 bases for J; bases not matched to a gene: 14. In DNA, the CDR3 is TGTGCCAGCAGCTTAACATCGCTAGCGGGGGCACCGGGTACAGATACGCAGTATTTT. This sequence encodes CASSLTSLAGAPGTDTQYF.

This chain links TRBV9 with TRBJ1-2; 11 positions agree with TRBD1. The junction had 1 base not matched to a gene; V was cut back by 0 bases and J by 3 bases. CDR1 and CDR2 (germline): SGDLS, YYNGEE. The CDR3 covers 15 residues. For the CDR3, the DNA is TGTGCCAGCAGCGTAGGGACAGGGGGCCACTATGGCTACACCTTC. Translation gives CASSVGTGGHYGYTF.

A few counts support this clone. The gene calls are TRBV14 and TRBJ1-1, with 9 positions matching TRBD1. Germline V lookup: CDR1 SGHDN, CDR2 FVKESK. CDR3 size: 18 residues. The V and J ends lost 4 bases and 0 bases, in that order; junction bases with no gene match: 12. CDR3 amino acids: CASSPEGQGIRMNTEAFF. In DNA, the CDR3 is TGTGCCAGCAGCCCGGAAGGACAGGGGATTCGTATGAACACTGAAGCTTTCTTT.

The rearrangement joins TRBV5-4 to TRBJ1-1; D ambiguous. Germline loops: CDR1 SGHNT, CDR2 YYREEE (reference sequence). This CDR3 has 12 amino acids. Between the trimmed V and J ends, which lost 3 bases and 6 bases, there was a span of 9 bases. The CDR3 loop reads CASSSGTAEAFF. The CDR3 bases are TGTGCCAGCAGCTCAGGAACAGCTGAAGCTTTCTTT. The whole variable domain, filled in from reference TRBV5-4 and TRBJ1-1, reads ETGVTQSPTHLIKTRGQQVTLRCSSQSGHNTVSWYQQALGQGPQFIFQYYREEENGRGNFPPRFSGLQFPNYSSELNVNALELDDSALYLCASSSGTAEAFFGQGTRLTVV.

V usage is TRBV19 and J usage is TRBJ2-3; possibly TRBD1 or TRBD2 for D (5 bases each). There are 15 residues in the CDR3. CDR1 is LNHDA and CDR2 is SQIVND in the germline V gene (reference sequence). V gave up 4 bases and J gave up 3 bases, with 14 bases separating them. The CDR3 sequence is CASSRFEGFTDTQYF. The CDR3, as DNA: TGTGCCAGTAGTAGATTCGAGGGGTTTACAGATACGCAGTATTTT. Complete variable domain (other parts from reference TRBV19 and TRBJ2-3): DGGITQSPKYLFRKEGQNVTLSCEQNLNHDAMYWYRQDPGQGLRLIYYSQIVNDFQKGDIAEGYSVSREKKESFPLTVTSAQKNPTAFYLCASSRFEGFTDTQYFGPGTRLTVL.

This clone appeared a single time. This sequence joins TRBV2 and TRBJ1-2; perhaps TRBD1 as D (6 bases). There are 13 residues in the CDR3. Germline V lookup: CDR1 SNHLY, CDR2 FYNNEI. V gave up 4 bases and J gave up 3 bases, with 9 bases separating them. CDR3 protein: CASSGGRDYGYTF. The CDR3 coding sequence is TGTGCCAGCAGTGGGGGGCGCGACTATGGCTACACCTTC.

V gene TRBV10-3 combines with J gene TRBJ2-1, with 10 bases lining up with TRBD2. With 2 bases clipped from V and 8 bases from J, the junction kept 15 bases outside the gene matches. Germline V gives CDR1 ENHRY, CDR2 SYGVKD. This CDR3 is built from 18 residues. CDR3 protein: CAISEPEREGHPSHEQFF. DNA for the CDR3: TGTGCCATCAGTGAGCCTGAGCGGGAGGGCCATCCCAGTCATGAGCAGTTCTTC.

The V gene is TRBV6-5, the J gene TRBJ2-5, with a weak D call TRBD1 (6 bases). The CDR3 covers 15 residues. Between the trimmed V and J ends, which lost 7 bases and 4 bases, there was a span of 19 bases. Germline V gives CDR1 MNHEY, CDR2 SVGAGI. CDR3 nucleotide sequence: TGTGCCAGCACCGGAACAGGGACCTATTCAGAGACCCAGTACTTC. Residues: CASTGTGTYSETQYF.

The chain joins TRBV9 to TRBJ1-2, with unresolved D. This CDR3 has 16 residues. CDR1 is SGDLS and CDR2 is YYNGEE in the germline V gene. The V end lost 7 bases, the J end lost 0 bases, and 19 bases lay between the germline ends. The CDR3 here is CASSVSPKLTNYGYTF. DNA for the CDR3: TGTGCCAGCTCCGTCTCCCCTAAACTTACTAACTATGGCTACACCTTC. The variable domain in full, with the rest retrieved from reference TRBV9 and TRBJ1-2, is DSGVTQTPKHLITATGQRVTLRCSPRSGDLSVYWYQQSLDQGLQFLIQYYNGEERAKGNILERFSAQQFPDLHSELNLSSLELGDSALYFCASSVSPKLTNYGYTFGSGTRLTVV.

This chain joins TRBV11-2 and TRBJ2-1; D unresolved. Trimming took 5 bases from V and 8 from J, leaving 10 bases between them. CDR3 size: 12 residues. Germline values: CDR1 SGHAT, CDR2 FQNNGV. The CDR3: CASSPPEHEQFF. CDR3 DNA: TGTGCCAGCAGCCCGCCCGAACATGAGCAGTTCTTC.

The chain links TRBV7-6 to TRBJ2-2, with 9 bases fitting TRBD1. The length of the CDR3 is 16 residues. Germline V CDR1 and CDR2: SGHVS, FNYEAQ. The junction had 6 bases not matched to a gene; V was cut back by 3 bases and J by 4 bases. This chain's CDR3 is CASSFGTGSVTGELFF. The CDR3 bases are TGTGCCAGCAGCTTCGGGACAGGGAGCGTCACCGGGGAGCTGTTTTTT.